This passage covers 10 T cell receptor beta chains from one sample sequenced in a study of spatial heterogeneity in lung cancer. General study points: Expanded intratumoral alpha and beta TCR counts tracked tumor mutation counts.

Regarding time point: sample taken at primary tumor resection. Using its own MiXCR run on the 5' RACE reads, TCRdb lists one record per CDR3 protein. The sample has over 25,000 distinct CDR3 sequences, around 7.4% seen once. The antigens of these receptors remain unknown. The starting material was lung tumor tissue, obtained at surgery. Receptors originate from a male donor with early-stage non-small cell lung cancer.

CDR3: CASSQVPTGGSGNTIYF. The CDR3 DNA reads TGCGCCAGCAGCCAAGTTCCCACAGGGGGCTCTGGAAACACCATATATTTT. The V gene is TRBV4-3, the J gene TRBJ1-3; 8 bases agree with TRBD1. Germline CDR1 LGHNA, CDR2 YSLEER. Unmatched junction bases numbered 5, after V lost 1 base and J lost 0 bases. This CDR3 spans 17 amino acids.

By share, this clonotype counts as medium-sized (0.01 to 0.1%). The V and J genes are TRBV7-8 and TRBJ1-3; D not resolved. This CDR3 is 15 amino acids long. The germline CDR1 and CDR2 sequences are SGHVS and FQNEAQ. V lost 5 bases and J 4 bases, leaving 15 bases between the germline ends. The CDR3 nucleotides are TGTGCCAGCAGCCCCGATTCGGTCGGAGGAAACACCATATATTTT. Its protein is CASSPDSVGGNTIYF.

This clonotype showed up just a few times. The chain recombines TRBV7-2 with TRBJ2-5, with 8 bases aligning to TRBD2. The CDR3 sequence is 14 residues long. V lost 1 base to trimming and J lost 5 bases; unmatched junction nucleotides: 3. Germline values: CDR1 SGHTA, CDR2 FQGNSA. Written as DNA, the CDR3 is TGTGCCAGCAGCTTAGGGGCTAGCGGGGAGACCCAGTACTTC. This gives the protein CASSLGASGETQYF.

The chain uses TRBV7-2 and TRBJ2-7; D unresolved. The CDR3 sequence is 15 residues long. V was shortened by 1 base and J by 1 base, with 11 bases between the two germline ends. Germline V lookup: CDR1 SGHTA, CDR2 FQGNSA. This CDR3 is CASSLVPGTSYEQYF. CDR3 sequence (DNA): TGTGCCAGCAGCTTAGTTCCCGGAACGTCCTACGAGCAGTACTTC.

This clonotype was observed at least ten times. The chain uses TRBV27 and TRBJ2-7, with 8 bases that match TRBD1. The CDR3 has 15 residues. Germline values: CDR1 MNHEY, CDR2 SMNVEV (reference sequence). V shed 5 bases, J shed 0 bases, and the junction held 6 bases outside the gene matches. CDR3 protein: CASSNEDRASYEQYF. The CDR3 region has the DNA TGTGCCAGCAGTAATGAGGACAGGGCCTCCTACGAGCAGTACTTC.

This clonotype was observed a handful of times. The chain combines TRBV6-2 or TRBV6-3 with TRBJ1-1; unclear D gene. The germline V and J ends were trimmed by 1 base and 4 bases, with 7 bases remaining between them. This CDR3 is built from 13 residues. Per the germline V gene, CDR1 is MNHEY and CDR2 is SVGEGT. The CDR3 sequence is CASSYFRGTEAFF. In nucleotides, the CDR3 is TGTGCCAGCAGTTACTTCCGAGGCACTGAAGCTTTCTTT.

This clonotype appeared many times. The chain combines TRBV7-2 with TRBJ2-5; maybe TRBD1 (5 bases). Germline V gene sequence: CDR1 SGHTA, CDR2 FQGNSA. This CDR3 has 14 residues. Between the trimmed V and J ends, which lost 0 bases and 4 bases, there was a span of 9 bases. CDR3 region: CASSLAGQGETQYF. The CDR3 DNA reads TGTGCCAGCAGCTTAGCTGGGCAGGGAGAGACCCAGTACTTC.

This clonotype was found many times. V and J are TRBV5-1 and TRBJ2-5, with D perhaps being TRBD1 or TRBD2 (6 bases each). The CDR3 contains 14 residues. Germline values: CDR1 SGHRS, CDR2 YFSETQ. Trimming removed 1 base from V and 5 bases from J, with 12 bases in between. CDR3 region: CASSLPDSGETQYF. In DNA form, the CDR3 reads TGCGCCAGCAGCTTGCCGGACAGCGGGGAGACCCAGTACTTC.

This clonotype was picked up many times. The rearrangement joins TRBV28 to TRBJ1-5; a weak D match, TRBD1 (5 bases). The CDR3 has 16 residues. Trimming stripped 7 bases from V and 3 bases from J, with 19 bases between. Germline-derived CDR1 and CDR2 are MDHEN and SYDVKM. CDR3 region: CASIGTAEEDNQPQHF. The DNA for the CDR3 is TGTGCCAGCATAGGGACCGCAGAAGAGGACAATCAGCCCCAGCATTTT.

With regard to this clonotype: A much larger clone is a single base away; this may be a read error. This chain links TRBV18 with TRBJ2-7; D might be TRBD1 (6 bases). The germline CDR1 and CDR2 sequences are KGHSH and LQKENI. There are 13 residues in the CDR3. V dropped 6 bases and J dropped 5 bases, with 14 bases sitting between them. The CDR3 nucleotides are TGTGCCAGCTCCCCGGGACACCACCACGAGCAGTACTTC. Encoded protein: CASSPGHHHEQYF.